Listed here is a single T cell receptor (beta chain). As yet, its antigen is unknown. This record comes from a study of Ad26.COV2.S vaccination and SARS-CoV-2 variants. For the study at large: Donor got 5x10^10 or 1x10^11 viral particles of Ad26.COV2.S. General study results and limits: Reportedly, spike-specific CD8+ and CD4+ T cell responses achieved substantial breadth once vaccination had taken place.

Treatment specified: around 19 received Ad26.COV2.S at low or high dose, single or two shots; 5 received placebo; per-sample allocation not given. Sampling took place 63 days after the first vaccine or placebo injection. As its vector, the vaccine had Ad26, which expressed Wuhan-strain SARS-CoV-2 spike. Clones were read by immunoSEQ multiplex PCR, and TCRdb kept only the in-frame ones, dropping some. The table has about 400,000 clones, 70% to 90% seen once. This TCR was recovered from a person aged 18-60 years who received the Ad26.COV2.S COVID-19 vaccine or a placebo. The sample here was peripheral blood, taken in a trial of Ad26.COV2.S vaccine versus placebo.

CDR3 loop: CASSLRAGRQYF. For the CDR3, the DNA is TGTGCCAGCAGTTTACGGGCGGGACGCCAGTACTTC. The chain links TRBV28 to TRBJ2-7, with D possibly being TRBD2 (6 bases). The V end was cut by 2 bases, the J end by 10 bases, with 12 bases between. This CDR3 has 12 residues. From germline, CDR1 is MDHEN and CDR2 SYDVKM.